Included here is one TCR beta chain sequence, with context. Use of 60 Vbeta and 13 Jbeta primers characterized the PCR. Measured with immunoSEQ multiplex PCR; TCRdb has only the in-frame clones, and not every one. This sample has under 200,000 clones, with around 80% found just once. The CDR3 has 17 amino acids. This entry belongs to a study of cytomegalovirus exposure and HLA in healthy donors. The specimen sequenced was PBMCs. This chain connects TRBV12-1 to TRBJ1-5. TRBV12-1 is a listed pseudogene. This TCR was recovered from a woman between 18 and 30 years old in good health and CMV-seropositive. For the CDR3, the DNA is TGTGCCAGCAGCCCGAGGGTCGACCTAACACGAGATCAGCCCCAGCATTTT. Its protein is CASSPRVDLTRDQPQHF.